This T cell receptor (beta chain) was obtained from a study of blood T cell repertoires in COVID-19. Across the study: The United States, Italy and Spain supplied acute and convalescent COVID-19 samples. Sources were T cells, B-cell-depleted T cells, or PBMCs; the material itself was cDNA or gDNA.

Trimming stripped 2 bases from V and 6 bases from J, with 11 bases between. Germline V gene lookup returns CDR1 SGHTA and CDR2 FQGNSA. This CDR3 is built from 15 residues. Original analysis: Quantification of nucleated cells was approximated via reference gene primer amplification. The repertoire was sequenced with immunoSEQ multiplex PCR; TCRdb's copy has only in-frame clones and lacks some. The V and J calls and clone size are taken from that table; D and trimming were inferred from the DNA. The sample holds 110,000 or so clones, roughly 81% seen once. Sequenced: peripheral blood. The TCR comes from a woman in her 70s with acute or convalescent COVID-19. The chain joins TRBV7-2 to TRBJ1-6, with D uncertain. CDR3 loop: CASSLSGRANSPLHF. CDR3 sequence (DNA): TGTGCCAGCAGCTTAAGTGGTAGAGCTAATTCACCCCTCCACTTT. The full variable domain, its missing parts supplied by reference TRBV7-2 and TRBJ1-6, is GAGVSQSPSNKVTEKGKDVELRCDPISGHTALYWYRQSLGQGLEFLIYFQGNSAPDKSGLPSDRFSAERTGGSVSTLTIQRTQQEDSAVYLCASSLSGRANSPLHFGNGTRLTVT.